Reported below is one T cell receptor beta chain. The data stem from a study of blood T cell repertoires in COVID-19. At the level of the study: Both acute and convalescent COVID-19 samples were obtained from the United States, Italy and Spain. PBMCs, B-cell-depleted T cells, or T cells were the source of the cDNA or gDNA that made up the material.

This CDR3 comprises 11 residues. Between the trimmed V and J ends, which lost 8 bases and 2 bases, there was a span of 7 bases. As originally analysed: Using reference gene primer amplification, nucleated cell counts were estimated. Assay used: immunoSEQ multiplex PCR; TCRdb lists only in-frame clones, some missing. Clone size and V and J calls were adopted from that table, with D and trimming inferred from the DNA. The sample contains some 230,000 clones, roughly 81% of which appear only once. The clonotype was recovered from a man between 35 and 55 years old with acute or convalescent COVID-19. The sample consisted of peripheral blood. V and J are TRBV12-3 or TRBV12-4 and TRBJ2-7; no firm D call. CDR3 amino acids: CASGSPYEQYF. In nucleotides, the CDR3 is TGTGCCAGCGGCAGTCCCTACGAGCAGTACTTC.